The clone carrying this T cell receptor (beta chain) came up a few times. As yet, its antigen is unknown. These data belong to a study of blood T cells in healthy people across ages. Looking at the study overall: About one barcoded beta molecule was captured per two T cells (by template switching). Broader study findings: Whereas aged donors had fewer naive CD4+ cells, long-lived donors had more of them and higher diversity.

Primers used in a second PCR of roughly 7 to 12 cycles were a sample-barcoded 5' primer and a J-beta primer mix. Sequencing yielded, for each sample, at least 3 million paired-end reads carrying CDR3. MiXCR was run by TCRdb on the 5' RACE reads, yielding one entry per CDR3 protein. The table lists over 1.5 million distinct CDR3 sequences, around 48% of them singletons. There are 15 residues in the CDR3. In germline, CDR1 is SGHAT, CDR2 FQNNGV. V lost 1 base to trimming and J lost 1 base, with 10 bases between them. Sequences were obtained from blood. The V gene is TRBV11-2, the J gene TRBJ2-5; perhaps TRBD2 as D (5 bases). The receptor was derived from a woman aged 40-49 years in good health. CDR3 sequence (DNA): TGTGCCAGCAGCTTAGTTCGGGGTATCCAAGAGACCCAGTACTTC. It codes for CASSLVRGIQETQYF.